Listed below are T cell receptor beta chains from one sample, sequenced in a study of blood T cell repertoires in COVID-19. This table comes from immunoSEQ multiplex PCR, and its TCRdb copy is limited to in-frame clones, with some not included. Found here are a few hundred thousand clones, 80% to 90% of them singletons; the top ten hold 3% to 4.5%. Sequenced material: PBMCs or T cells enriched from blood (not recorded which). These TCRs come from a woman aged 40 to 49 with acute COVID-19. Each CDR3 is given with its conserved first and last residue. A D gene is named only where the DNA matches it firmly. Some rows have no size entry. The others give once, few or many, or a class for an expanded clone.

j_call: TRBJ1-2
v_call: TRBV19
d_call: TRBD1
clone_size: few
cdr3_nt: TGTGCCAGTAGTGTACAGGGGGCTAACTATGGCTACACCTTC
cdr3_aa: CASSVQGANYGYTF

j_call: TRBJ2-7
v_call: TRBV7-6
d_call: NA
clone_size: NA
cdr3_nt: TGTGCCAGCAGCTTAGCTCGCGAGAACGAGCAGTACTTC
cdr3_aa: CASSLARENEQYF

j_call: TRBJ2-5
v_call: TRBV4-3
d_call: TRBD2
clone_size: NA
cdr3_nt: TGCGCCAGCAGCCAAGATAATGTGGGAGGGCCGGAGACCCAGTACTTC
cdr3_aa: CASSQDNVGGPETQYF

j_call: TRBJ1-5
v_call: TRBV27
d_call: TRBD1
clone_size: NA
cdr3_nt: TGTGCCAGCAGTTCGACAGGGGGCAATCAGCCCCAGCATTTT
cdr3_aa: CASSSTGGNQPQHF

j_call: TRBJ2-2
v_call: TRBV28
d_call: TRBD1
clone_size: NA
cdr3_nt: TGTGCCAGCAGTCTCGGGACAGCGAACACCGGGGAGCTGTTTTTT
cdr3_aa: CASSLGTANTGELFF

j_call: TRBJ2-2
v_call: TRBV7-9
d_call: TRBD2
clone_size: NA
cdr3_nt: TGTGCCAGCAGCCCTAGCGGGAGAGCACCCGGGGAGCTGTTTTTT
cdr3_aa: CASSPSGRAPGELFF

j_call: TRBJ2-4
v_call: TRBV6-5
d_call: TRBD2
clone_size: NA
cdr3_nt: TGTGCCAGCAGTTACCAGAGTAGCGGGAAAAACATTCAGTACTTC
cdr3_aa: CASSYQSSGKNIQYF

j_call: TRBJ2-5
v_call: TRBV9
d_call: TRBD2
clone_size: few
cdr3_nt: TGTGCCAGCAGCTTCGGGACTAGCGGGTTTCTAAGTCAAGAGACCCAGTACTTC
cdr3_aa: CASSFGTSGFLSQETQYF

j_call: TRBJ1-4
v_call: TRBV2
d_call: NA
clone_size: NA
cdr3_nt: TGTGCCAGCATGGCAGTAAGAGGGAGGGATGAAAAACTGTTTTTT
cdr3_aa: CASMAVRGRDEKLFF

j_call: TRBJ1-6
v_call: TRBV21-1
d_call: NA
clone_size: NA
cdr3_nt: TGTGCCAGCAGGGGAGGGGATTCCACCCTCCACTTT
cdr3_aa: CASRGGDSTLHF

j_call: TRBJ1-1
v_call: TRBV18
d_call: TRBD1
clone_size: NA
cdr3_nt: TGTGCCAGCTCACCATTTACTCCGACAGGGCGAATGAACACTGAAGCTTTCTTT
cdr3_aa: CASSPFTPTGRMNTEAFF

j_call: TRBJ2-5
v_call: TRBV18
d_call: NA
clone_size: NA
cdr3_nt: TGTGCCAGCTCACCACCATCAAAAAAGACCCAGTACTTC
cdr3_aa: CASSPPSKKTQYF

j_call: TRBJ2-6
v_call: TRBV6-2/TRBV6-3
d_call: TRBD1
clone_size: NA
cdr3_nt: TGTGCCAGCAGTACGAGGGACAGGGGAGATTTGGGGGCCAACGTCCTGACTTTC
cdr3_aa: CASSTRDRGDLGANVLTF

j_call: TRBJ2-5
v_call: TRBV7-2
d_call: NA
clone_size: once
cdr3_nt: TGTGCCAGCAGCTTAGCTAGCGTGGGCGGCGCCCAGTACTTC
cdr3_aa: CASSLASVGGAQYF

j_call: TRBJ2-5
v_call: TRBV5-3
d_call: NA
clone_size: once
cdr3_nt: TGTGCCAGAAGCTCCCAGCGGGTGGGACGGGGAGAGACCCAGTACTTC
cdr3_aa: CARSSQRVGRGETQYF

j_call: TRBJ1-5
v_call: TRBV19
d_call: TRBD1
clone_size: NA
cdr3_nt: TGTGCCAGCACTGACAGGGCCTATCAGCCCCAGCATTTT
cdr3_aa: CASTDRAYQPQHF

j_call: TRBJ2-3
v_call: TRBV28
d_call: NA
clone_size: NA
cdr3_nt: TGTGCCAGCAGTGTTCCTAGCCTTAGCACAGATACGCAGTATTTT
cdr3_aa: CASSVPSLSTDTQYF

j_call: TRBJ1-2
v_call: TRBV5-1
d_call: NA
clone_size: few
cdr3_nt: TGCGCCAGCAGCTTGGCGGCAGGGGATGGCTACACCTTC
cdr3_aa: CASSLAAGDGYTF

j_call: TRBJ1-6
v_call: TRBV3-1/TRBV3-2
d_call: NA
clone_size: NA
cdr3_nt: TGTGCCAGCAGCCAAGAGGGGGCAGGGCTTAATTCACCCCTCCACTTT
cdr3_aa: CASSQEGAGLNSPLHF